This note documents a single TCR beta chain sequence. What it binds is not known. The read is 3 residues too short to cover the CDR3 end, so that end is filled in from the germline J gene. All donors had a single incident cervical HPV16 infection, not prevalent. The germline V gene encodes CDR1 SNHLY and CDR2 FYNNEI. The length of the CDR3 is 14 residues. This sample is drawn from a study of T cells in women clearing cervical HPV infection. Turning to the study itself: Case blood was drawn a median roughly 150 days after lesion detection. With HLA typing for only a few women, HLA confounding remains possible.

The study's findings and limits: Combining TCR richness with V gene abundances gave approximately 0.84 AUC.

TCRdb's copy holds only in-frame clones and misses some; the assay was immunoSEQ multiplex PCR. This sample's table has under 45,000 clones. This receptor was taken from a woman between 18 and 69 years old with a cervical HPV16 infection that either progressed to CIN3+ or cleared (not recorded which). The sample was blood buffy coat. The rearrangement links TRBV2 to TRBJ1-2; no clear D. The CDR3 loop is CASSESRVLRGYTF. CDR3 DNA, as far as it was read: TGTGCCAGCAGTGAAAGTCGGGTCCTGAGGGGC.